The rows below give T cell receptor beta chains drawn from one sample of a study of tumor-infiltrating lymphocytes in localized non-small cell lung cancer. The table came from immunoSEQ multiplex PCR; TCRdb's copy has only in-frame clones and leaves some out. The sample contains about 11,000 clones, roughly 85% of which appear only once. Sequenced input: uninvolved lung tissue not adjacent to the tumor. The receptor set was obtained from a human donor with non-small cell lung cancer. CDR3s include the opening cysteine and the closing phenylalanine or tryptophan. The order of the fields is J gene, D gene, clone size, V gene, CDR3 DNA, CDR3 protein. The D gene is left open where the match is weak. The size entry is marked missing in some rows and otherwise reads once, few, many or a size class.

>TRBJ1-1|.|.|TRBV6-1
TGTGCCAGCTCTCGCCAGTCAATGAACACTGAAGCTTTCTTT
CASSRQSMNTEAFF
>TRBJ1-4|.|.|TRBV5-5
TGTGCCAGCAGCCCCCCCGAGGAAAAACTGTTTTTT
CASSPPEEKLFF
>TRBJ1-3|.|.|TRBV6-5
TGTGCCAGCAGTTCGCCCTCAGGGGGAAACACCATATATTTT
CASSSPSGGNTIYF
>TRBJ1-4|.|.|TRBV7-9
TGTGCCAGCAGCTCTACGAAAGGTCTGGGTGAAAAACTGTTTTTT
CASSSTKGLGEKLFF
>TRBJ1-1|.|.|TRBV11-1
TGTGCCAGCAGCTTAGGACCTAACACTGAAGCTTTCTTT
CASSLGPNTEAFF
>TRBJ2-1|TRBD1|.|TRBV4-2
TGTGCCAGCAGCCCTCAGACAGGGGGCGGCAATGAGCAGTTCTTC
CASSPQTGGGNEQFF
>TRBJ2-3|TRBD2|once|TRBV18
TGTGCCAGCTCACCCACTAGCGGGGGTTCAGATACGCAGTATTTT
CASSPTSGGSDTQYF
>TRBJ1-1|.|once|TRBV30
TGTGCCTGGAGTGTACTTGTTGAAGCTTTCTTT
CAWSVLVEAFF
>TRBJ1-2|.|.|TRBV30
TGTGCCTGGAGTGGGGGAGTCTATGGCTACACCTTC
CAWSGGVYGYTF
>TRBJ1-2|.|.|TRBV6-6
TGTGCCAGCAGTTACTCCCCGGGCAACTATGGCTACACCTTC
CASSYSPGNYGYTF
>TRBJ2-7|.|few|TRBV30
TGTGCCTGGAGTTACAGCTCCTACGAGCAGTACTTC
CAWSYSSYEQYF
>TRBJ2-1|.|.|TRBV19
TGTGCCAGTAGTGTCACCGGGAAGTTGGACAATGAGCAGTTCTTC
CASSVTGKLDNEQFF
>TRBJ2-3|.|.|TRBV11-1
TGTGCCTGCGGGGATAGCACAAGCACAGATACGCAGTATTTT
CACGDSTSTDTQYF
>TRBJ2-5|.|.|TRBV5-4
TGTGCCAGCAGCTTTTCGAGGGTTGGAGAGACCCAGTACTTC
CASSFSRVGETQYF
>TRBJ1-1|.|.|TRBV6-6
TGTGCCAGTGGACAGAACCCGAACACTGAAGCTTTCTTT
CASGQNPNTEAFF
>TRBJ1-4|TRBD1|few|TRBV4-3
TGCGCCAGCAGCCAAGAATGGACAGGGGTCGAAAAACTGTTTTTT
CASSQEWTGVEKLFF
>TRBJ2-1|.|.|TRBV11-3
TGTGCCAGCAGTCGAGGACCGCTCTCCTACAATGAGCAGTTCTTC
CASSRGPLSYNEQFF
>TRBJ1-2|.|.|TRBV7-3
TGTGCCAGCAGCTTAACCTCGGACTATGGCTACACCTTC
CASSLTSDYGYTF
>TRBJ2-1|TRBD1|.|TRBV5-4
TGTGCCAGCAGTGAGGGACAGACCAATGAGCAGTTCTTC
CASSEGQTNEQFF
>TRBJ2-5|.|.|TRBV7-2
TGTGCCAGCAGCTTACCCCCAGTGGAGACCCAGTACTTC
CASSLPPVETQYF
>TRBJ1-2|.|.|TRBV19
TGTGCCAGTAGCCTCAGGCCCACCCAGATGGGCTACACCTTC
CASSLRPTQMGYTF
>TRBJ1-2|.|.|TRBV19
TGTGCCAGTAGTACGACCGGGACGGTGAACTATGGCTACACCTTC
CASSTTGTVNYGYTF
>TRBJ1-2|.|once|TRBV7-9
TGTGCCAGCAGCCAATGGGCCGGGACTTCCTATGGCTACACCTTC
CASSQWAGTSYGYTF
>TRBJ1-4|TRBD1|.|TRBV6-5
TGTGCCAGCAGTCAACAGGGGCGGGGTGAAAAACTGTTTTTT
CASSQQGRGEKLFF
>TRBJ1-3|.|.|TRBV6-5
TGTGCCAGCAGTTCCCGGGACCGATTTGCTGGAAACACCATATATTTT
CASSSRDRFAGNTIYF
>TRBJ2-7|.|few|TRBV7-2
TGTGCCAGCGCGGGAAAGGCCTACGAGCAGTACTTC
CASAGKAYEQYF
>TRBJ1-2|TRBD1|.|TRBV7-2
TGTGCCAGCAGCTTTCAGGGGGCGCTTTATGGCTACACCTTC
CASSFQGALYGYTF
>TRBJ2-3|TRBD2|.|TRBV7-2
TGTGCCAGCAGCTTAAGGAGGACTAGCGGGGAGGATACGCAGTATTTT
CASSLRRTSGEDTQYF
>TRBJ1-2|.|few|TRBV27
TGTGCCAGCAGGGGGCCCTGGTCCTATGGCTACACCTTC
CASRGPWSYGYTF
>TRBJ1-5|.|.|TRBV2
TGTGCCAGCAGTGAGTCCGGACGCAATCAGCCCCAGCATTTT
CASSESGRNQPQHF
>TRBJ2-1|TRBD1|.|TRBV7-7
TGTGCTAGCAGCCAGGGGGAGAGCAATGAGCAGTTCTTC
CASSQGESNEQFF
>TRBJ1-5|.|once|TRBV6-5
TGTGCCAGCAGTTTTAGACTGGATCAGCCCCAGCATTTT
CASSFRLDQPQHF
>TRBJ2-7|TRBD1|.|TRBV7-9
TGTGCCAGCAGCTTAGCCACGGGACAGGGAACCCACGAGCAGTACTTC
CASSLATGQGTHEQYF
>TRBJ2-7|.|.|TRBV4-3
TGCGCCAGCAGCCAAGAGGGAGTACCCTCCTACGAGCAGTACTTC
CASSQEGVPSYEQYF
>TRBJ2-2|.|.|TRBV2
TGTGCCAGCAGCGTAAGCGGGTCCGCCGGGGAGCTGTTTTTT
CASSVSGSAGELFF
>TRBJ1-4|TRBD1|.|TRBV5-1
TGCGCCAGCCGAATGACAGGGACTAATGAAAAACTGTTTTTT
CASRMTGTNEKLFF
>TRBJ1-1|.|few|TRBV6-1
TGTGCCAGCCTTTGGCTGGAGGGGGGCACTGAAGCTTTCTTT
CASLWLEGGTEAFF
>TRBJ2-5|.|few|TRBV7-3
TGTGCCAGCAGCGAGGGGGGAGAGGAGACCCAGTACTTC
CASSEGGEETQYF
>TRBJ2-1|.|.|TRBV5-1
TGCGCCAGCAGCTTGGGACTCTACAATGAGCAGTTCTTC
CASSLGLYNEQFF
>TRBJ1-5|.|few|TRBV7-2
TGTGCCAGCAGCCCGGGGGGTGGTAGCAATCAGCCCCAGCATTTT
CASSPGGGSNQPQHF
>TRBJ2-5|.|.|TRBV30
TGTGCCTGGAGTGTACACCCTGAAGAGACCCAGTACTTC
CAWSVHPEETQYF
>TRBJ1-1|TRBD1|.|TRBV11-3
TGTGCCAGCAGCTTCTCAGGGGGCGCGGGCACTGAAGCTTTCTTT
CASSFSGGAGTEAFF
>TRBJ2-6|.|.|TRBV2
TGTGCCAGCAGTGTGTCCGCCTCCGGGGCCAACGTCCTGACTTTC
CASSVSASGANVLTF
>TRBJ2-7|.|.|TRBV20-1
TGCAGTGCCGGGACTTTTTACGAGCAGTACTTC
CSAGTFYEQYF
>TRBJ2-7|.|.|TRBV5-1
TGCGCCAGCAGCTTGGGGCAGGGCGAGCAGTACTTC
CASSLGQGEQYF
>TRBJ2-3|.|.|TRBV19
TGTGCCAGTAGTATGGCAGATACGCAGTATTTT
CASSMADTQYF
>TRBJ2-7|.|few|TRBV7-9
TGTGCCAGCAGCTTACAAGGCGAGCAGTACTTC
CASSLQGEQYF
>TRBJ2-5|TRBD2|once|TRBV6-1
TGTGCCAGCAGTGAAACGTGGCGGGGGGGGGAGACCCAGTACTTC
CASSETWRGGETQYF
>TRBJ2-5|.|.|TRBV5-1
TGCGCCAGCAGCTTGAATGGACAGCAAGAGACCCAGTACTTC
CASSLNGQQETQYF
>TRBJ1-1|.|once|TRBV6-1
TGTGCCAGCAGTGTCCCGCTGGGTCTAATGAACACTGAAGCTTTCTTT
CASSVPLGLMNTEAFF
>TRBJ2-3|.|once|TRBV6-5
TGTGCCAGCAGCGACCCCAGCACAGATACGCAGTATTTT
CASSDPSTDTQYF
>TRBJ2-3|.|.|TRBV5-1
TGCGCCAGCAGCCCGAATACTGGCACAGATACGCAGTATTTT
CASSPNTGTDTQYF
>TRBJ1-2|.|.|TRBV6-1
TGTGCCAGCAGTGAAGCCTTCGGAGGGAACTATGGCTACACCTTC
CASSEAFGGNYGYTF
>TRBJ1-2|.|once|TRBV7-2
TGTGCCAGCAGCTTAGTAGGCGGGGTCGGCTACACCTTC
CASSLVGGVGYTF
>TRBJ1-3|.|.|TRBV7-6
TGTGCCAGCAGCTTAGTGGGAGGGCCTGGAAACACCATATATTTT
CASSLVGGPGNTIYF
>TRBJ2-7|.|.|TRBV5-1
TGCGCCAGCAGCTTGGAGGCTCCCTCAGAGGGCTACGAGCAGTACTTC
CASSLEAPSEGYEQYF
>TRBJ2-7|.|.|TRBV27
TGTGCCAGCAGTTTACTCGGAGATTACGAGCAGTACTTC
CASSLLGDYEQYF
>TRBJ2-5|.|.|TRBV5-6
TGTGCCAGCAGGAGACGGGGGGCCGGGGAGACCCAGTACTTC
CASRRRGAGETQYF
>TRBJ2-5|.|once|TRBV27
TGTGCCAGCAGTTCCGGACGGAAGTACCAAGAGACCCAGTACTTC
CASSSGRKYQETQYF
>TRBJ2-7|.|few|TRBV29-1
TGCAGCGCAGGGACTTCCTACGAGCAGTACTTC
CSAGTSYEQYF